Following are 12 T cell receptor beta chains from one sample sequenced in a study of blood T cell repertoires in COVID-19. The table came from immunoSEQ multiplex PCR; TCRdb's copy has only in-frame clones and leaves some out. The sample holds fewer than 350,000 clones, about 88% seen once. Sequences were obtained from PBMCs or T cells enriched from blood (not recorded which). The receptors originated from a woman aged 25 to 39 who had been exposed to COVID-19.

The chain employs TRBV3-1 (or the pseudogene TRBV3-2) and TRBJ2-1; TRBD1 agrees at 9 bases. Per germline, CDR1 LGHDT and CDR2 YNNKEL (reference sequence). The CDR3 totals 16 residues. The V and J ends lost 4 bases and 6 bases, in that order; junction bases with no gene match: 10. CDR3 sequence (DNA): TGTGCCAGCAGCCTTACACAGGGGGCGCAGCCCAATGAGCAGTTCTTC. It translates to CASSLTQGAQPNEQFF.

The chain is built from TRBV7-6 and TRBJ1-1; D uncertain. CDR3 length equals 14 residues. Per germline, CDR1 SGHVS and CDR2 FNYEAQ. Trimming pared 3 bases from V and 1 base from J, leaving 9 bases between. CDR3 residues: CASSLFGQNTEAFF. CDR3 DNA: TGTGCCAGCAGCTTGTTTGGGCAGAACACTGAAGCTTTCTTT.

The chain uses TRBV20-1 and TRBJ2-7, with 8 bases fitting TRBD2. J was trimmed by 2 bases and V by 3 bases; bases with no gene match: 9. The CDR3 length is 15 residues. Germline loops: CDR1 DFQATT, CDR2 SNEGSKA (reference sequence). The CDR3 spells CSASREGLNAYEQYF. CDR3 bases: TGCAGTGCTAGTCGGGAGGGACTCAACGCCTACGAGCAGTACTTC.

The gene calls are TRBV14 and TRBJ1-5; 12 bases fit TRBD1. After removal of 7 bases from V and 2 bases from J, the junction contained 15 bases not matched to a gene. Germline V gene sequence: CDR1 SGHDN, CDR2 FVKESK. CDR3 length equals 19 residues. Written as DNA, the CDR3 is TGTGCCAGCAACCCCGCAGACGGGACAGGGGGCAGATGCAATCAGCCCCAGCATTTT. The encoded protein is CASNPADGTGGRCNQPQHF.

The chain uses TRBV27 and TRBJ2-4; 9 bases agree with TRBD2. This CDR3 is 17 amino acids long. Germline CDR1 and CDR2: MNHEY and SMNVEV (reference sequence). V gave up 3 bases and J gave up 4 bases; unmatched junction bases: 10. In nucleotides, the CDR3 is TGTGCCAGCAGTTTTGGGATAGCGGGAGAAGCTAAAAACATTCAGTACTTC. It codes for CASSFGIAGEAKNIQYF.

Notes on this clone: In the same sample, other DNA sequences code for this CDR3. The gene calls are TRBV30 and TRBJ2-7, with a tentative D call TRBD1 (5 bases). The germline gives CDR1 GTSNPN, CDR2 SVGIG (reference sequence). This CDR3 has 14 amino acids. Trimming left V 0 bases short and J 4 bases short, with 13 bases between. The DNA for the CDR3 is TGTGCCTGGAGTGTACGAAGGGGTTCGTACGAGCAGTACTTC. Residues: CAWSVRRGSYEQYF.

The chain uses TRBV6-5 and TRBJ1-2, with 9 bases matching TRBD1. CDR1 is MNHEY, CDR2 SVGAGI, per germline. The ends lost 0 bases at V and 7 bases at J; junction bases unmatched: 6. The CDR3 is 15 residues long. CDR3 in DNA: TGTGCCAGCAGTTACTCGCGGACAGGGGTCTCTGGCTACACCTTC. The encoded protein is CASSYSRTGVSGYTF.

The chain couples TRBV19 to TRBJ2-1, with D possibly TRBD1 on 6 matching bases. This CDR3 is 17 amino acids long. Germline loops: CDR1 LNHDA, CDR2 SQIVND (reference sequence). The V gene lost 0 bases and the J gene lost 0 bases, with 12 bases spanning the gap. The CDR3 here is CASSIDLGTPSYNEQFF. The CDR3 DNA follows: TGTGCCAGTAGTATAGATCTCGGGACACCCTCCTACAATGAGCAGTTCTTC.

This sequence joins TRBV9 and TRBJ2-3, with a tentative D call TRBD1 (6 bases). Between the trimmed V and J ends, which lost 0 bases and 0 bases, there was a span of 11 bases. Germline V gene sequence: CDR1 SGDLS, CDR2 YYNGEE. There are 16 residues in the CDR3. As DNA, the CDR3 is TGTGCCAGCAGCGTAGACGACAGGAGTAGCACAGATACGCAGTATTTT. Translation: CASSVDDRSSTDTQYF. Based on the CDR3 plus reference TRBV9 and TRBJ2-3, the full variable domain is DSGVTQTPKHLITATGQRVTLRCSPRSGDLSVYWYQQSLDQGLQFLIQYYNGEERAKGNILERFSAQQFPDLHSELNLSSLELGDSALYFCASSVDDRSSTDTQYFGPGTRLTVL.

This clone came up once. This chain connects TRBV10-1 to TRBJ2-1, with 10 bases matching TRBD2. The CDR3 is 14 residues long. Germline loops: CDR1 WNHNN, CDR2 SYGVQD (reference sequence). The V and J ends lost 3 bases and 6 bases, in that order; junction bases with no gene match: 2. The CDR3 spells CASSDGTSANEQFF. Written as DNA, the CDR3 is TGCGCCAGCAGTGATGGGACTAGCGCCAATGAGCAGTTCTTC.

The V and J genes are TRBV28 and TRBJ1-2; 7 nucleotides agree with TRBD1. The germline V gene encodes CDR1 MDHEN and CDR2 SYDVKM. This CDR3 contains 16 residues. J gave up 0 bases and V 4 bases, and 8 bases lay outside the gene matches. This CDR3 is CASSSGGGGANYGYTF. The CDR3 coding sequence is TGTGCCAGCAGTTCAGGGGGTGGGGGAGCTAACTATGGCTACACCTTC.

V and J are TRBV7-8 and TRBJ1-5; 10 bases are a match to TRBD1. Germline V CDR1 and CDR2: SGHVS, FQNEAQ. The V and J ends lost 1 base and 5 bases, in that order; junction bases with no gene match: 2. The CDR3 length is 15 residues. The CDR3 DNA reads TGTGCCAGCAGCTTAGGGGACAGGGGAGATCAGCCCCAGCATTTT. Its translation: CASSLGDRGDQPQHF.